The 17 T cell receptor beta chains given below trace back to one sample, sequenced in a study of blood T cell repertoires in COVID-19 (dated by TCRdb to 2020 to 2021). The library came from the immunoSEQ multiplex PCR assay. Sourced from immuneACCESS, this table was stored by TCRdb with only in-frame sequences that have V and J called. A share of the clones is absent; for the studies checked, an unresolved V gene accounts for under half, and the remainder has no known explanation. The table for this sample lists about 210,000 clones; 87% of them were counted only once. Approximately 10% of the sample lies in the top ten. The sample taken for sequencing was PBMCs or T cells enriched from blood (not recorded which). Receptors were obtained from a man between 18 and 35 years old with acute COVID-19.

The chain links TRBV20-1 to TRBJ2-5, with D unclear. CDR3 length equals 11 residues. V was shortened by 0 bases and J by 6 bases, with 5 bases between the two germline ends. The V gene's germline CDR1 is DFQATT and CDR2 SNEGSKA (reference sequence). CDR3 sequence: CSARDGQTQYF. The CDR3 DNA is TGCAGTGCTAGAGATGGGCAGACCCAGTACTTC.

V gene TRBV28 combines with J gene TRBJ1-5, with D possibly matching TRBD1 (6 bases). CDR1 is MDHEN, CDR2 SYDVKM, per germline. V lost 2 bases, J lost 1 base, and 18 bases lay in between. CDR3 length: 18 amino acids. CDR3 in amino acids: CASSLVETGPSSNQPQHF. The CDR3 DNA is TGTGCCAGCAGTTTAGTAGAAACAGGGCCGAGCAGCAATCAGCCCCAGCATTTT.

Only a few counts were recorded for this clone. V is TRBV24-1 and J is TRBJ2-3; D might be TRBD1 (5 bases). This CDR3 region has 15 residues. V was trimmed by 9 bases and J by 2 bases, leaving 17 bases between them. CDR1 is KGHDR, CDR2 SFDVKD, per germline. CDR3 sequence (DNA): TGTGCCACCCGGGCAAATCAGGGCCACACAGATACGCAGTATTTT. Translating gives CATRANQGHTDTQYF.

The rearrangement uses TRBV14 and TRBJ2-1; TRBD2 aligns across 10 bases. The CDR3 runs 15 residues. V was pared by 3 bases and J by 7 bases, with 6 bases of the junction left unmatched. Germline CDR1 SGHDN, CDR2 FVKESK. Here the CDR3 reads CASSHGTSDWNEQFF. Here the CDR3 DNA reads TGTGCCAGCAGCCACGGGACTAGCGATTGGAATGAGCAGTTCTTC.

This clone showed up just a few times. Its ends do not fully match the called genes, so a read error is possible. The chain employs TRBV10-3 and TRBJ1-3; 7 bases agree with TRBD1. The CDR3 covers 14 residues. Per the germline V gene, CDR1 is ENHRY and CDR2 is SYGVKD. The DNA of the CDR3 is TGTGCCGCAGCTCAACAGGGGTCTGTAAACACCATATATTTT. Protein product: CAAAQQGSVNTIYF.

V usage is TRBV11-3 and J usage is TRBJ2-1; 14 bases agree with TRBD2. The CDR3 contains 16 residues. Germline loops: CDR1 SGHNT, CDR2 YENEEA. V shed 0 bases and J 13 bases; nucleotides not matched to a gene: 8. The CDR3 nucleotides are TGTGCCAGCAGCTTAGATTTAGGGACTAGCGGGAGTTCCCAGTTCTTC. Protein product: CASSLDLGTSGSSQFF.

This clone has only one observation. The V call is TRBV20-1, the J call TRBJ2-7; D is undetermined. V shed 3 bases and J shed 4 bases, with 7 bases lying between them. CDR1 and CDR2 (germline): DFQATT, SNEGSKA (reference sequence). This CDR3 has 11 residues. The CDR3 sequence is CSASGQYEQYF. In DNA form, the CDR3 reads TGCAGTGCTAGTGGGCAGTACGAGCAGTACTTC.

The V call is TRBV14, the J call TRBJ2-1, with 10 bases lining up with TRBD2. V lost 2 bases to trimming and J lost 3 bases; unmatched junction nucleotides: 4. The CDR3 has 16 residues. CDR1 is SGHDN, CDR2 FVKESK, per germline. For the CDR3, the DNA is TGTGCCAGCAGCCAATTTGGACTAGCGGTCTACAATGAGCAGTTCTTC. Protein: CASSQFGLAVYNEQFF.

This chain connects TRBV27 to TRBJ1-5, with TRBD1 matching 9 bases. CDR1 MNHEY and CDR2 SMNVEV come from the germline V gene (reference sequence). J was trimmed by 6 bases and V by 1 base; bases with no gene match: 16. CDR3 length equals 19 residues. The CDR3 region is CASSLYPHFGQGLPQPQHF. Written as DNA, the CDR3 is TGTGCCAGCAGTTTATATCCCCATTTCGGACAGGGGCTTCCTCAGCCCCAGCATTTT.

This clone has just a few counts. The rearrangement links TRBV2 to TRBJ1-4, with 11 bases matching TRBD1. This CDR3 is 14 amino acids long. Germline trimming cut 5 bases from V and 6 bases from J; bases unmatched to any gene: 2. Per the germline V gene, CDR1 is SNHLY and CDR2 is FYNNEI. The CDR3: CASSRTGGDEKLFF. CDR3 bases: TGTGCCAGCAGTAGGACAGGGGGCGATGAAAAACTGTTTTTT.

The chain employs TRBV9 and TRBJ1-6; possibly TRBD1 for D (5 bases). Germline V gives CDR1 SGDLS, CDR2 YYNGEE. This CDR3 is built from 14 residues. V was shortened by 0 bases and J by 9 bases, with 10 bases between the two germline ends. CDR3 region: CASSVDGGGSPLHF. CDR3 nucleotides: TGTGCCAGCAGCGTAGATGGGGGAGGTTCACCCCTCCACTTT.

Only one count was recorded for this clone. The chain employs TRBV24-1 and TRBJ2-2, with D possibly being TRBD1 (6 bases). The CDR3 covers 15 residues. CDR1 is KGHDR and CDR2 is SFDVKD in the germline V gene. The V end was cut by 3 bases, the J end by 1 base, with 8 bases between. The CDR3 here is CATSDVGQNTGELFF. The DNA of the CDR3 is TGTGCCACCAGTGATGTGGGACAGAACACCGGGGAGCTGTTTTTT.

The V call is TRBV9, the J call TRBJ2-1; 10 nucleotides agree with TRBD2. Germline V gives CDR1 SGDLS, CDR2 YYNGEE. The CDR3 has 16 amino acids. V shed 3 bases and J 4 bases; nucleotides not matched to a gene: 7. CDR3 DNA: TGTGCCAGCAGCGGCTTAGCGGGAGGCTCTTACAATGAGCAGTTCTTC. Its protein product is CASSGLAGGSYNEQFF.

V usage is TRBV28 and J usage is TRBJ1-5; D perhaps matches TRBD1 (5 bases). With 6 bases removed from V and 2 bases from J, the gap between germline ends came to 14 bases. This CDR3 region has 15 residues. Germline lookup yields CDR1 MDHEN and CDR2 SYDVKM. The DNA of the CDR3 is TGTGCCAGCAGCCAGGGTGAGTTTCGCAATCAGCCCCAGCATTTT. Protein product: CASSQGEFRNQPQHF.

V and J are TRBV27 and TRBJ2-3; the D gene is possibly TRBD2 (5 bases). V lost 0 bases and J 8 bases, leaving 15 bases between the germline ends. CDR1 and CDR2 from the germline V gene are MNHEY and SMNVEV (reference sequence). This CDR3 comprises 15 residues. CDR3 in DNA: TGTGCCAGCAGTTTATCGGTGAGGGTGGCGGCTACGCAGTATTTT. Encoded protein: CASSLSVRVAATQYF.

V usage is TRBV28 and J usage is TRBJ2-7; 10 nucleotides line up with TRBD1. The length of the CDR3 is 13 residues. Trimming took 8 bases from V and 7 from J; bases not matched to a gene: 8. Germline V CDR1 and CDR2: MDHEN, SYDVKM. CDR3 coding DNA: TGTGCCAGCCGGACAGGGGGGCTCCGGGAGCAGTACTTC. It is translated as CASRTGGLREQYF. The full variable domain, in which reference TRBV28 and TRBJ2-7 provide the parts outside the CDR3, is DVKVTQSSRYLVKRTGEKVFLECVQDMDHENMFWYRQDPGLGLRLIYFSYDVKMKEKGDIPEGYSVSREKKERFSLILESASTNQTSMYLCASRTGGLREQYFGPGTRLTVT.

V is TRBV7-9 and J is TRBJ2-7; no definite D call. Germline V CDR1 and CDR2: SEHNR, FQNEAQ (reference sequence). The CDR3 consists of 11 residues. Trimming took 2 bases from V and 6 from J, leaving 5 bases between them. CDR3 coding DNA: TGTGCCAGCAGCTTATTGGCCGAGCAGTACTTC. Translated, it gives CASSLLAEQYF.